The clone carrying this TCR beta chain has just a few counts. PCR was performed a second time for about 7 to 11 cycles using a sample-barcoded 5' primer and a J-beta primer mix. In TCRdb, the 5' RACE reads were re-called with MiXCR into one record per CDR3 protein. The repertoire holds some 640,000 distinct CDR3 sequences, roughly 49% seen once, with approximately 32% in the top ten. This specimen comes from a study of blood T cells in healthy people across ages. The sequenced sample was blood. This TCR derives from a woman in her sixties in good health.

The CDR3 region is CASSSGTGEGNEQFF. Written as DNA, the CDR3 is TGTGCCAGCAGCTCCGGGACAGGGGAAGGCAATGAGCAGTTCTTC. The chain recombines TRBV7-2 with TRBJ2-1, with TRBD1 identical over 10 bases. The germline gives CDR1 SGHTA, CDR2 FQGNSA. With V trimmed by 4 bases and J by 6 bases, 6 bases remained unmatched. This CDR3 comprises 15 residues.